This entry concerns a single TCR beta chain. This entry comes from a study of T cell changes during pregnancy in multiple sclerosis. Here immunoSEQ multiplex PCR was the method, and the copy in TCRdb shows in-frame clones only, minus some. The sample consists of 25,000 to 30,000 clones, roughly 89% of them appearing once. V was shortened by 5 bases and J by 5 bases, with 9 bases between the two germline ends. The CDR3 extends over 12 amino acids. The germline V gene has CDR1 MNHEY and CDR2 SVGAGI. This chain links TRBV6-5 with TRBJ1-2, with D maybe TRBD1 (5 bases). The origin of this receptor is a female donor in good health, enrolled as a control in a pregnancy study. Material: CD4+ T cells from peripheral blood mononuclear cells, obtained in the first trimester of pregnancy. CDR3 residues: CASSPTGYGYTF. As DNA, the CDR3 is TGTGCCAGCAGTCCCACAGGATATGGCTACACCTTC.